The clone carrying this T cell receptor (beta chain) was counted ten times or more. Its antigen is still unknown. These data originate in a study of molecular identifiers for immune sequencing clone quantification. Study details: With replicates, the RNA of about 21,000 or 97,000 naive CD8 cells was split five ways and four were sequenced. Points from the study as a whole: Naive cells had under 1% of molecules in clones above 20 RNA copies, effectors over 99%.

Using a CD8+CD4-CCR7+CD45RA+ phenotype, naive CD8 T cells were sorted. Germline V gene lookup returns CDR1 SGHRS and CDR2 YFSETQ. V shed 3 bases and J shed 2 bases, with 13 bases lying between them. The CDR3 is 15 residues long. A single record per CDR3 protein comes from TCRdb applying MiXCR to the PCR reads. The profile covers about 35,000 distinct CDR3 sequences, with around 18% appearing a single time and under 8.5% taken by the ten largest. Specimen: naive CD8+ T cells from blood, with Jurkat cell RNA spiked in. Subset meaning: FACS-sorted CD8+CD4-CCR7+CD45RA+ naive T cells. The V call is TRBV5-1, the J call TRBJ2-3; D perhaps matches TRBD1 (6 bases). The sequence derives from a human donor in good health. Some libraries in this study had Jurkat cell RNA spiked in. CDR3 amino acids: CASSSDRSYTDTQYF. CDR3 DNA sequence: TGCGCCAGCAGCTCGGACAGAAGCTACACAGATACGCAGTATTTT.